These T cell receptor beta chains were read from a single sample in a study of Ad26.COV2.S vaccination and SARS-CoV-2 variants. Clones were sequenced by immunoSEQ multiplex PCR, and TCRdb holds only the in-frame ones, with some missing. The sample carries around 240,000 clones, 70% to 90% recorded once. Here the sequenced sample was peripheral blood, taken in a trial of Ad26.COV2.S vaccine versus placebo. The receptor set was obtained from a person aged 18-60 years who received the Ad26.COV2.S COVID-19 vaccine or a placebo. Each CDR3 is given with its conserved first and last residue. The D gene is left open where the match is weak.

TRBD1	TRBV29-1	TRBJ1-2	CSVGQDDYGYTF
-	TRBV3-1/TRBV3-2	TRBJ2-7	CASSQDPSYEQYF
-	TRBV28	TRBJ1-1	CASSRGRGLSTEAFF
-	TRBV25-1	TRBJ2-3	CASGLRTRGIYF
TRBD1	TRBV7-9	TRBJ1-5	CASSQGDRGPNQPQHF
TRBD1	TRBV28	TRBJ2-7	CASTRQGAYEQYF
TRBD2	TRBV5-6	TRBJ2-1	CASSFLAGGVNEQFF
-	TRBV19	TRBJ2-3	CASSIRGGDDTQYF
TRBD1	TRBV7-8	TRBJ1-4	CASSITTGQGNEKLFF
-	TRBV11-3	TRBJ1-1	CASSPGQGRGTEAFF
-	TRBV23-1	TRBJ2-5	CASSHEETQYF
-	TRBV6-2/TRBV6-3	TRBJ1-2	CASSYRGQGVLEDGYTF
-	TRBV28	TRBJ2-2	CASIRGNTGELFF
TRBD2	TRBV7-2	TRBJ2-7	CASSLASGLAGQVLRGQYF
-	TRBV20-1	TRBJ2-7	CSASRADEQYF
TRBD1	TRBV2	TRBJ2-1	CASIGDSSYNEQFF
TRBD1	TRBV7-3	TRBJ2-3	CASSSTGTGFTDTQYF
-	TRBV5-4	TRBJ2-5	CASSPGRQETQYF
-	TRBV7-9	TRBJ1-2	CASSPRTYGGYTF
-	TRBV27	TRBJ1-1	CASSSGRMNTEAFF
TRBD2	TRBV28	TRBJ2-4	CASSVHPGGVAKNIQYF
TRBD1	TRBV4-3	TRBJ2-3	CASSQTRTGGFTDTQYF
TRBD2	TRBV6-6	TRBJ2-3	CASSPTSGGWSGTDTQYF
-	TRBV6-4	TRBJ2-7	CASSGVRDGYEQYF
-	TRBV3-1/TRBV3-2	TRBJ1-5	CASSQVLGGQPQHF
-	TRBV5-1	TRBJ2-3	CASSLEGGNPDTQYF
-	TRBV5-5	TRBJ2-5	CASSLGGVQETQYF
-	TRBV28	TRBJ1-6	CASNPLTDSYNSPLHF
TRBD2	TRBV9	TRBJ2-3	CASSLTSGRGGGDTQYF
TRBD2	TRBV7-8	TRBJ2-1	CASRTSLWGSGRDEQFF
-	TRBV19	TRBJ2-1	CASHFTGAGFDEQFF
-	TRBV15	TRBJ1-1	CATSRDRWGDTEAFF
-	TRBV7-8	TRBJ1-5	CASSFQPRGDSNQPQHF
TRBD2	TRBV5-1	TRBJ2-1	CASSLAGAGGGNEQFF
TRBD2	TRBV4-1	TRBJ2-3	CARSQDRGGGAGTQYF
-	TRBV10-3	TRBJ2-1	CAISESSSYNEQFF
-	TRBV7-8	TRBJ2-7	CASSREVGGSYEQYF
-	TRBV19	TRBJ1-6	CASSGLRTPLHF
TRBD1	TRBV29-1	TRBJ2-3	CSVAGVQGLATDTQYF
-	TRBV2	TRBJ1-6	CASSSTTANNSPLHF
TRBD2	TRBV30	TRBJ2-2	CAWSTPGTSGIANTGELFF
TRBD1	TRBV4-3	TRBJ1-2	CASRGTGGMDGYTF
TRBD1	TRBV10-1	TRBJ1-1	CATQNDRVKANTEAFF
-	TRBV6-5	TRBJ1-1	CASRVRVNTEAFF
TRBD1	TRBV7-9	TRBJ1-4	CASSADQGANEKLFF
TRBD1	TRBV24-1	TRBJ2-1	CATSDSRQGMFF
-	TRBV24-1	TRBJ1-5	CATSGGFNQPQHF
TRBD1	TRBV6-5	TRBJ1-2	CASRRGQGARGYTF
TRBD1	TRBV28	TRBJ1-6	CAGRTGSSYNSPLHF
-	TRBV7-2	TRBJ1-3	CASSPTDLLASGNTIYF
-	TRBV2	TRBJ1-2	CASSEVTAVRNTF
-	TRBV27	TRBJ1-1	CASSLWVGSVRNQAFF
-	TRBV6-2/TRBV6-3	TRBJ1-5	CASSYSTGQPQHF
TRBD2	TRBV27	TRBJ2-1	CASSLPLAGGIYNEQFF
-	TRBV27	TRBJ2-7	CASSSDIGYYEQYF
TRBD1	TRBV5-6	TRBJ2-1	CASSLQGAQGNEQFF
-	TRBV5-1	TRBJ1-2	CASSLDRSGYTF
-	TRBV13	TRBJ2-7	CASSAPARTDSYEQYF
-	TRBV3-1/TRBV3-2	TRBJ2-3	CASSQERGGSTDTQYF